Presented here are 27 T cell receptor beta chains from one specimen sequenced in a study of T cell responses to AZD1222 COVID-19 vaccine. The assay was immunoSEQ multiplex PCR, and TCRdb's table has in-frame clones only and misses some. The table has about 99,000 clones, nearly 90% seen once. The sequences come from peripheral blood, collected on day 0 of AZD1222 vaccination. The receptors originated from an adult in good health.

The J gene is TRBJ2-2, the V gene TRBV12-5, with D possibly matching TRBD1 (6 bases). This CDR3 comprises 16 residues. The ends were cut back, 3 bases at V and 2 bases at J, with 13 bases in the middle. Germline loops: CDR1 LGHNT, CDR2 FRNRAP. As DNA, the CDR3 is TGTGCTAGTGGTTTCCCAGGGGCGGAAAACACCGGGGAGCTGTTTTTT. Translation: CASGFPGAENTGELFF.

Comment on this clone: One end of the junction is discordant with germline, which a read error may explain. The chain links TRBV5-1 to TRBJ2-6; D is possibly TRBD2 (5 bases). The CDR3 contains 17 residues. The germline CDR1 and CDR2 sequences are SGHRS and YFSETQ. CDR3 protein: CASSAGREDSGANVLTF. CDR3 coding DNA: TGTGCCAGCAGCGCCGGACGGGAAGACTCTGGGGCCAACGTCCTGACTTTC.

Details on this clone: A read error may produce the germline difference seen at one junction end. CDR3 amino acids: CASSVGGSRETQYF. The CDR3 bases are TGTGCCAGCAGCGTGGGAGGGTCCAGAGAGACCCAGTACTTC. The rearrangement links TRBV5-1 to TRBJ2-5, with 7 bases identical to TRBD2. This CDR3 is built from 14 residues. Germline CDR1 is SGHRS and CDR2 is YFSETQ.

The J gene is TRBJ1-2, the V gene TRBV19; 7 nucleotides align to TRBD1. J gave up 4 bases and V 5 bases, and 10 bases lay outside the gene matches. This CDR3 has 15 amino acids. Germline CDR1 and CDR2: LNHDA and SQIVND (reference sequence). The CDR3 DNA sequence: TGTGCCAGTAGTCTGGATCGTTGGACAGGCTATGGCTACACCTTC. Protein product: CASSLDRWTGYGYTF.

The chain employs TRBV6-5 and TRBJ1-4, with 7 bases matching TRBD1. Per germline, CDR1 MNHEY and CDR2 SVGAGI. V was clipped by 4 bases and J by 8 bases; unmatched bases: 13. This CDR3 contains 16 residues. The CDR3 nucleotides are TGTGCCAGCAGTTCGAGACAGGGCTCCGGGGGGGAAAAACTGTTTTTT. Amino acid sequence: CASSSRQGSGGEKLFF.

The gene calls are TRBV19 and TRBJ1-6; possibly TRBD1 for D (5 bases). The V end lost 1 base, the J end lost 6 bases, and 10 bases lay between the germline ends. The CDR3 has 15 amino acids. The germline CDR1 and CDR2 sequences are LNHDA and SQIVND (reference sequence). The CDR3 reads CASSIGTGGNSPLHF. The CDR3 DNA reads as TGTGCCAGTAGTATAGGCACAGGAGGTAATTCACCCCTCCACTTT.

The CDR3 DNA reads TGCAGCGTTGAAGTCGTGCTAGCGGGGGGAGTGGATACGCAGTATTTT. This encodes CSVEVVLAGGVDTQYF. J is TRBJ2-3 and V is TRBV29-1; 11 bases map to TRBD2. The CDR3 has 16 residues. Germline lookup yields CDR1 SQVTM and CDR2 ANQGSEA. J was trimmed by 6 bases and V by 1 base; bases with no gene match: 9.

This clone was picked up one time. The J gene is TRBJ2-5, the V gene TRBV3-1 (or the pseudogene TRBV3-2); D gene unclear. V was clipped by 0 bases and J by 9 bases, with 2 bases between them. Germline V lookup: CDR1 LGHDT, CDR2 YNNKEL (reference sequence). CDR3 size: 10 residues. For the CDR3, the DNA is TGTGCCAGCAGCCAAGACTCCCAGTACTTC. It is translated as CASSQDSQYF.

The chain couples TRBV7-2 to TRBJ1-1, with 8 positions matching TRBD1. Germline CDR1 reads SGHTA; CDR2 reads FQGNSA. V shed 1 base, J shed 11 bases, and the junction held 3 bases outside the gene matches. This CDR3 region has 12 residues. The CDR3 DNA reads as TGTGCCAGCAGCTTAGGGACAGGGCGGGCTTTCTTT. It yields the protein CASSLGTGRAFF.

This sequence joins TRBV12-5 and TRBJ1-5; 9 nucleotides match TRBD1. After removal of 6 bases from V and 2 bases from J, the junction contained 5 bases not matched to a gene. The CDR3 is 15 amino acids. Germline V gene sequence: CDR1 LGHNT, CDR2 FRNRAP. CDR3: CASGARDRGNQPQHF. The CDR3, as DNA: TGTGCTAGTGGGGCCCGGGACAGGGGCAATCAGCCCCAGCATTTT.

The V call is TRBV3-1 (or the pseudogene TRBV3-2), the J call TRBJ2-1; no clear D gene. Trimming left V 7 bases short and J 0 bases short, with 10 bases between. The CDR3 runs 14 residues. The germline gives CDR1 LGHDT, CDR2 YNNKEL (reference sequence). This CDR3 is CASMSMSSYNEQFF. CDR3 nucleotide sequence: TGTGCCAGCATGTCAATGAGCTCCTACAATGAGCAGTTCTTC.

The J gene is TRBJ1-2, the V gene TRBV5-6, with TRBD1 as a possible D gene (5 bases). The CDR3 totals 15 residues. The germline CDR1 and CDR2 sequences are SGHDT and YYEEEE. Trimming cost V 0 bases and J 2 bases, with 11 bases left between them. The CDR3 coding sequence is TGTGCCAGCAGCTTGGAGGGGACCGCCAACTATGGCTACACCTTC. This translates into CASSLEGTANYGYTF. Complete variable domain (other parts from reference TRBV5-6 and TRBJ1-2): DAGVTQSPTHLIKTRGQQVTLRCSPKSGHDTVSWYQQALGQGPQFIFQYYEEEERQRGNFPDRFSGHQFPNYSSELNVNALLLGDSALYLCASSLEGTANYGYTFGSGTRLTVV.

This chain uses TRBV2 with TRBJ1-1; D gene unclear. The V gene lost 2 bases and the J gene lost 1 base, with 8 bases spanning the gap. CDR3 size: 14 residues. The germline gives CDR1 SNHLY, CDR2 FYNNEI. CDR3 region: CASSEKRRNTEAFF. CDR3 coding DNA: TGTGCCAGCAGTGAAAAGCGAAGGAACACTGAAGCTTTCTTT.

J is TRBJ1-1 and V is TRBV7-8; D is uncertain. The CDR3 totals 14 residues. Trimming took 5 bases from V and 1 from J, leaving 11 bases between them. Germline V lookup: CDR1 SGHVS, CDR2 FQNEAQ. The CDR3 protein is CASSRELGNTEAFF. CDR3 coding DNA: TGTGCCAGCAGCCGTGAGTTAGGGAACACTGAAGCTTTCTTT.

This clone occurred a few times. The chain combines TRBV4-3 with TRBJ1-6; D ambiguous. The CDR3 extends over 16 amino acids. Germline CDR1 reads LGHNA; CDR2 reads YSLEER. Trimming pared 0 bases from V and 4 bases from J, leaving 10 bases between. Here the CDR3 DNA reads TGCGCCAGCAGCCAAGACATGCAGTCATATAATTCACCCCTCCACTTT. Translated: CASSQDMQSYNSPLHF.

The chain has TRBV7-2 and TRBJ2-3; 10 bases map to TRBD2. The CDR3 loop spans 17 amino acids. The trim removed 5 bases at V and 2 bases at J, leaving 10 bases unmatched. Germline V gene data show CDR1 as SGHTA and CDR2 as FQGNSA. The CDR3 nucleotides read TGTGCCAGCAGCCCCTCCCCGGGACTAGCGCACACAGATACGCAGTATTTT. It translates to CASSPSPGLAHTDTQYF. Filled out from reference TRBV7-2 and TRBJ2-3, the complete variable domain reads GAGVSQSPSNKVTEKGKDVELRCDPISGHTALYWYRQSLGQGLEFLIYFQGNSAPDKSGLPSDRFSAERTGGSVSTLTIQRTQQEDSAVYLCASSPSPGLAHTDTQYFGPGTRLTVL.

The V call is TRBV7-2, the J call TRBJ1-5; unclear D gene. The CDR3 consists of 14 residues. Germline CDR1 and CDR2: SGHTA and FQGNSA. Deletions cut 4 bases from V and 4 bases from J, with 11 bases between. The CDR3 nucleotides read TGTGCCAGCAGCTCCCGAGGACGGAATCAGCCCCAGCATTTT. This codes for CASSSRGRNQPQHF.

CDR3: CASRSIDLYEQYF. The DNA for the CDR3 is TGTGCCAGCAGGTCTATTGACCTCTACGAGCAGTACTTC. The chain carries TRBV5-4 and TRBJ2-7; D is undetermined. CDR3 length: 13 amino acids. Germline values: CDR1 SGHNT, CDR2 YYREEE (reference sequence). V lost 5 bases and J lost 3, with 12 bases in between.

The gene calls are TRBV6-5 and TRBJ1-2; TRBD1 is a possible D gene (6 bases). V was cut by 7 bases and J by 8 bases, with 11 bases left in between. Looked up from germline, CDR1 is MNHEY and CDR2 is SVGAGI. The length of the CDR3 is 11 residues. The chain's CDR3 is CASTEGDGYTF. CDR3 coding DNA: TGTGCCAGCACCGAGGGGGACGGCTACACCTTC.

The chain is built from TRBV10-3 and TRBJ1-1; D is possibly TRBD1 (6 bases). Germline V gives CDR1 ENHRY, CDR2 SYGVKD. Deletions cut 7 bases from V and 0 bases from J, with 15 bases between. The CDR3 covers 15 residues. Here the CDR3 reads CAIKATGTVNTEAFF. Here the CDR3 DNA reads TGTGCCATCAAGGCCACAGGGACCGTGAACACTGAAGCTTTCTTT.

The chain links TRBV27 to TRBJ1-6, with D tentatively TRBD1 (5 bases). The germline gives CDR1 MNHEY, CDR2 SMNVEV (reference sequence). The germline V and J ends were trimmed by 6 bases and 7 bases, with 19 bases remaining between them. This CDR3 contains 16 residues. The CDR3 bases are TGTGCCAGCAGCAGCAGGGAGGACCTCCGAAATTCACCCCTCCACTTT. It specifies CASSSREDLRNSPLHF.

The V and J genes are TRBV6-1 and TRBJ1-1; possible D gene TRBD1, 6 bases. This CDR3 contains 15 residues. Trimming removed 1 base from V and 1 base from J, with 10 bases in between. In germline, CDR1 is MNHNS, CDR2 SASEGT. The CDR3 protein is CASSEGTVANTEAFF. In DNA, the CDR3 is TGTGCCAGCAGTGAAGGGACAGTAGCGAACACTGAAGCTTTCTTT.

The chain couples TRBV9 to TRBJ2-2; 9 bases are shared with TRBD2. CDR1 is SGDLS, CDR2 YYNGEE, per germline. The CDR3 is 17 residues long. J gave up 4 bases and V 3 bases, and 10 bases lay outside the gene matches. CDR3 DNA sequence: TGTGCCAGCAGCGCCCGACTGCTAGCGGGGATCACCGGGGAGCTGTTTTTT. Amino acids: CASSARLLAGITGELFF.

The chain couples TRBV6-5 to TRBJ1-2; D perhaps matches TRBD1 (5 bases). Trimming took off 4 bases at V and 4 bases at J, with 10 bases between the two ends. Germline V gene lookup returns CDR1 MNHEY and CDR2 SVGAGI. The CDR3 is 13 residues long. The CDR3 here is CASSLLQAYGYTF. The CDR3 nucleotides are TGTGCCAGCAGTTTGTTACAGGCCTATGGCTACACCTTC.

The V and J genes are TRBV11-1 and TRBJ2-7; D ambiguous. The CDR3 has 15 residues. The V gene's germline CDR1 is SGHAT and CDR2 FQDESV (reference sequence). Trimming cost V 1 base and J 4 bases, with 14 bases left between them. The CDR3 loop is CASSLDFDLTYEQYF. The CDR3 nucleotides are TGTGCCAGCAGCTTAGATTTCGACCTGACGTACGAGCAGTACTTC. The full variable domain, completed using reference TRBV11-1 and TRBJ2-7, is EAEVAQSPRYKITEKSQAVAFWCDPISGHATLYWYRQILGQGPELLVQFQDESVVDDSQLPKDRFSAERLKGVDSTLKIQPAELGDSAMYLCASSLDFDLTYEQYFGPGTRLTVT.

The chain combines TRBV29-1 with TRBJ1-2; D gene uncertain. The germline V gene has CDR1 SQVTM and CDR2 ANQGSEA. Trimming pared 5 bases from V and 2 bases from J, leaving 6 bases between. The length of the CDR3 is 11 residues. CDR3 protein: CSVPSNYGYTF. In DNA, the CDR3 is TGCAGCGTTCCATCGAACTATGGCTACACCTTC.

The chain combines TRBV6-2 or TRBV6-3 with TRBJ1-2; maybe TRBD1 (5 bases). From germline, CDR1 is MNHEY and CDR2 SVGEGT. The V and J ends lost 2 bases and 0 bases respectively, with 19 bases between them. This CDR3 is 18 amino acids long. The CDR3 here is CASSYTLFRDGSNYGYTF. CDR3 DNA sequence: TGTGCCAGCAGTTACACCCTATTCCGGGACGGCTCTAACTATGGCTACACCTTC.